The T cell receptor (beta chain) described here comes from a study of blood T cell repertoires in COVID-19. In the study overall: Collection of acute and convalescent COVID-19 samples took place in the United States, Italy and Spain. T cells, B-cell-depleted T cells, or PBMCs provided the cDNA or gDNA that served as material.

Enrolled during active infection, Seattle patients were then followed longitudinally. Per germline, CDR1 KGHSH and CDR2 LQKENI. Trimming took 3 bases from V and 3 from J; bases not matched to a gene: 2. The CDR3 runs 14 residues. Original processing notes: Amplification with reference gene primers provided the estimates of nucleated cell counts. Profiling relied on immunoSEQ multiplex PCR, and the TCRdb table lists in-frame clones only, not all of them. V and J calls and clone size follow that table, whereas D and trimming were derived from the DNA. The data show some 260,000 clones, approximately 89% seen once.

The sequence came from a woman in her 70s with COVID-19, enrolled during active disease. The genes are TRBV18 and TRBJ2-3; 8 bases fit TRBD2. Sequenced sample: peripheral blood. CDR3 sequence: CASSPSGRTDTQYF. The DNA of the CDR3 is TGTGCCAGCTCACCGAGCGGGAGAACAGATACGCAGTATTTT.